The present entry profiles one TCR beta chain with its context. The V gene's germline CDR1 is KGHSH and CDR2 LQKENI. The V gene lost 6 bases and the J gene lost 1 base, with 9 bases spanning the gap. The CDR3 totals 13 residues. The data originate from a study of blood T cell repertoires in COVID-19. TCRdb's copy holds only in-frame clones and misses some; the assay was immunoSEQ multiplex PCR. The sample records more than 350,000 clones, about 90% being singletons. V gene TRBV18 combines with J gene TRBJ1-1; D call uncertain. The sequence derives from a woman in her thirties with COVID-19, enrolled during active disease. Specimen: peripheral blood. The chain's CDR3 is CASSRQANTEAFF. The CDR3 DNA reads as TGTGCCAGCTCTCGTCAGGCGAACACTGAAGCTTTCTTT. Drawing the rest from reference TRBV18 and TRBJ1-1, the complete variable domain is NAGVMQNPRHLVRRRGQEARLRCSPMKGHSHVYWYRQLPEEGLKFMVYLQKENIIDESGMPKERFSAEFPKEGPSILRIQQVVRGDSAAYFCASSRQANTEAFFGQGTRLTVV.